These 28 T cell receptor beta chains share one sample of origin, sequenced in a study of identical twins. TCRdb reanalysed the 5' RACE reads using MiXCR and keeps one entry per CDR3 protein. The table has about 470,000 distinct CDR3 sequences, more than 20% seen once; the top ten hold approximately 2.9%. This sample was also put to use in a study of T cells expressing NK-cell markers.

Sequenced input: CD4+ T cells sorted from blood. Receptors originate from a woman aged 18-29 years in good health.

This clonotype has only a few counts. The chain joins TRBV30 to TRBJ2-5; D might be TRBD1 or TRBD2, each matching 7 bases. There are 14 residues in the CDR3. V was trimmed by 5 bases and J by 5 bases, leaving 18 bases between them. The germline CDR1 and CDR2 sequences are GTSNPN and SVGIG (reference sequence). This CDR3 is CAWAPPGGVETQYF. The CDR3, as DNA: TGTGCCTGGGCCCCCCCAGGGGGGGTCGAGACCCAGTACTTC.

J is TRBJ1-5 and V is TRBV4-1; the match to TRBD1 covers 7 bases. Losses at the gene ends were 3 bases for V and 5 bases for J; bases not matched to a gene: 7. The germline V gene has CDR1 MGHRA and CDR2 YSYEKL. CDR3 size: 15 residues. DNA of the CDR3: TGCGCCAGCAGCCACGCGACAGGGATTGATCAGCCCCAGCATTTT. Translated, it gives CASSHATGIDQPQHF.

Written as DNA, the CDR3 is TGTGCCAGCAGACAACAGGGGAATTCACCCCTCCACTTT. Its translation: CASRQQGNSPLHF. The chain recombines TRBV12-3 or TRBV12-4 with TRBJ1-6, with TRBD1 matching 7 bases. The J segment lost 7 bases and the V segment lost 6 bases, leaving 3 bases of the junction unmatched. This CDR3 has 13 amino acids.

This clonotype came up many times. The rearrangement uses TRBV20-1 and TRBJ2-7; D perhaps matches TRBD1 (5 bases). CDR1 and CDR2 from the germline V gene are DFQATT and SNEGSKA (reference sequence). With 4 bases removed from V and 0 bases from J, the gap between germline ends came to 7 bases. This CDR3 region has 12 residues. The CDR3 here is CSAKTVSYEQYF. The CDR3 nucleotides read TGCAGTGCTAAGACAGTCTCCTACGAGCAGTACTTC.

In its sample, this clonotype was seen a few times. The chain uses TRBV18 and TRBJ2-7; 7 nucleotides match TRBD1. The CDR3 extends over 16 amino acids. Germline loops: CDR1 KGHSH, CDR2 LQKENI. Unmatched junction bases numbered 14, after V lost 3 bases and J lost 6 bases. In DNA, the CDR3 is TGTGCCAGCTCACCGGTCAAAACAGGGGATTTGGGCGAGCAGTACTTC. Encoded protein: CASSPVKTGDLGEQYF.

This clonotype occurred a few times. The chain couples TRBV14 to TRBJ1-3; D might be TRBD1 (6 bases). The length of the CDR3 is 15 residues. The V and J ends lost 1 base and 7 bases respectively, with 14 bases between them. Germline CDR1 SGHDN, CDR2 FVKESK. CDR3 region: CASSQAPSTGNTIYF. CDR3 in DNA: TGTGCCAGCAGCCAAGCGCCCTCAACAGGGAACACCATATATTTT.

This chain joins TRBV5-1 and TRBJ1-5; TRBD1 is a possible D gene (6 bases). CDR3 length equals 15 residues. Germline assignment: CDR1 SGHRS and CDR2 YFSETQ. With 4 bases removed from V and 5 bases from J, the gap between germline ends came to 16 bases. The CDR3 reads CASSPDSSPYQPQHF. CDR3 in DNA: TGCGCCAGCAGCCCGGACAGCTCCCCTTATCAGCCCCAGCATTTT.

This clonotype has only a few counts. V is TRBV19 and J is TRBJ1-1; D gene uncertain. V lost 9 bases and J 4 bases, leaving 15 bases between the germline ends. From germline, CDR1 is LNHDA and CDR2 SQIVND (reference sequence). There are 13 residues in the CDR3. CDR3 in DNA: TGTGCCAGCGACGGAATGAAGAGCACTGAAGCTTTCTTT. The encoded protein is CASDGMKSTEAFF.

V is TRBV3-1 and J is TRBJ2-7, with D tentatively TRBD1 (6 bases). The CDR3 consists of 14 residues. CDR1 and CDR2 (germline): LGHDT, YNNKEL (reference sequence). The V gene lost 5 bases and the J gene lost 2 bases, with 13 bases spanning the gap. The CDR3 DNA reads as TGTGCCAGCAGCGCACAGGGTATGGCCTACGAGCAGTACTTC. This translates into CASSAQGMAYEQYF.

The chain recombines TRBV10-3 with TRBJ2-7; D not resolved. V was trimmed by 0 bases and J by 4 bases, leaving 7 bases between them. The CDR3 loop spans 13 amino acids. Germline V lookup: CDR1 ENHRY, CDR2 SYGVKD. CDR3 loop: CAISESDGYEQYF. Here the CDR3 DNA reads TGTGCCATCAGTGAGTCGGACGGTTACGAGCAGTACTTC.

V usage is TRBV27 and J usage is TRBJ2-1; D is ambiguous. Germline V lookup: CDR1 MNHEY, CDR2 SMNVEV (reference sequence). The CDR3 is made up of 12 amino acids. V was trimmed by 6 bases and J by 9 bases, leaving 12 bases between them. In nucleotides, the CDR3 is TGTGCCAGCAGCCTAGTGTTAGGTGAGCAGTTCTTC. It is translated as CASSLVLGEQFF.

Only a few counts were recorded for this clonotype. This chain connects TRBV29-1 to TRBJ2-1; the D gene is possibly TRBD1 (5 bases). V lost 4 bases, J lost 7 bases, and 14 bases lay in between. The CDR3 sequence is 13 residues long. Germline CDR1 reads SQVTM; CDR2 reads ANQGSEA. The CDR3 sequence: CSVVDSYLNEQFF. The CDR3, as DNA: TGCAGCGTTGTCGACAGTTATCTTAATGAGCAGTTCTTC.

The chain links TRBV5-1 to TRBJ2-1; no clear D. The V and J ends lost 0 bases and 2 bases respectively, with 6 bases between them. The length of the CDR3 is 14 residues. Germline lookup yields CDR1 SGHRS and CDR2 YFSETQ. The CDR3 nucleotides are TGCGCCAGCAGCTTGGATCCCCCCTACAATGAGCAGTTCTTC. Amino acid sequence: CASSLDPPYNEQFF.

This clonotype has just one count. The CDR3 sequence: CSATIIVAAPNYNEQFF. The DNA of the CDR3 is TGCAGTGCTACGATCATAGTAGCGGCACCGAACTACAATGAGCAGTTCTTC. The chain employs TRBV20-1 and TRBJ2-1; D may be TRBD2 (6 bases). The CDR3 has 17 residues. The germline V gene has CDR1 DFQATT and CDR2 SNEGSKA (reference sequence). With 4 bases removed from V and 3 bases from J, the gap between germline ends came to 22 bases.

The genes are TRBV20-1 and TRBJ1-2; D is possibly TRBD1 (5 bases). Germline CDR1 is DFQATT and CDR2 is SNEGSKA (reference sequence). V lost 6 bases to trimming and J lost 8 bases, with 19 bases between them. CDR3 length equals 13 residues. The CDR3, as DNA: TGCAGTGCCACCCGGCTCGGGGGGGAAGGCTACACCTTC. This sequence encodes CSATRLGGEGYTF.

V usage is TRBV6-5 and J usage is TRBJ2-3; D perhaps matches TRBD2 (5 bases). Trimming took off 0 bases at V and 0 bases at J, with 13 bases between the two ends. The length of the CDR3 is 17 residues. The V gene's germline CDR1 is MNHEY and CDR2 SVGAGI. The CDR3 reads CASSYSRVQPSTDTQYF. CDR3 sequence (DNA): TGTGCCAGCAGTTACTCGAGGGTTCAACCCAGCACAGATACGCAGTATTTT.

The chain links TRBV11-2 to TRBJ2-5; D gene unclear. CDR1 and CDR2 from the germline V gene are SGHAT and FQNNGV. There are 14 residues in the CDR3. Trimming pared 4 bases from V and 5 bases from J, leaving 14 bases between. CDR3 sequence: CASSYNRGKETQYF. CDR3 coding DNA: TGTGCCAGCAGCTATAACCGTGGGAAGGAGACCCAGTACTTC. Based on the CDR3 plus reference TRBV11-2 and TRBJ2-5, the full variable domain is EAGVAQSPRYKIIEKRQSVAFWCNPISGHATLYWYQQILGQGPKLLIQFQNNGVVDDSQLPKDRFSAERLKGVDSTLKIQPAKLEDSAVYLCASSYNRGKETQYFGPGTRLLVL.

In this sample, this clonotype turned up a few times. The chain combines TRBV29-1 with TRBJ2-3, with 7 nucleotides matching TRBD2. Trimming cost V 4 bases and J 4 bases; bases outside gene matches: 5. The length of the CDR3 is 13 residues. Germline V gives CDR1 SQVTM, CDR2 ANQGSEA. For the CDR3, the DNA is TGCAGCGTTGCGCAGGGAGGGGCAGATACGCAGTATTTT. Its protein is CSVAQGGADTQYF.

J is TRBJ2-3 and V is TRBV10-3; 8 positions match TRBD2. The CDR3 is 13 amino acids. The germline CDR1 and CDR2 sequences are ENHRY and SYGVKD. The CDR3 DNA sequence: TGTGCTACCTCCGGGACTAGTGAAAATACGCAGTATTTT. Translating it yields CATSGTSENTQYF.

The CDR3 region is CASSQGGRGETQYF. The CDR3 nucleotides read TGCGCCAGCAGCCAAGGCGGGAGGGGGGAGACCCAGTACTTC. The rearrangement uses TRBV4-3 and TRBJ2-5; 9 nucleotides line up with TRBD2. Germline lookup yields CDR1 LGHNA and CDR2 YSLEER. The CDR3 spans 14 residues. V lost 1 base and J lost 5; bases outside the gene matches: 2.

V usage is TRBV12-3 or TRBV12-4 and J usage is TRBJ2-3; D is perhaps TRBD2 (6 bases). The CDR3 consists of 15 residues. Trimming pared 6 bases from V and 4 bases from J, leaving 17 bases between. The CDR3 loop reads CASRVYASDADTQYF. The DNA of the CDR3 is TGTGCCAGCAGGGTTTATGCTAGCGATGCAGATACGCAGTATTTT.

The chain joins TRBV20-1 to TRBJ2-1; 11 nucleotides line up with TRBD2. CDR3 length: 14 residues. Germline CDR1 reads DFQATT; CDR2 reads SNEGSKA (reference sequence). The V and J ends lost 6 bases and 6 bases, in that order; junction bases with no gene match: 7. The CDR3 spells CSALLAGVRNEQFF. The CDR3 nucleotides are TGCAGTGCGCTACTAGCGGGAGTTCGCAATGAGCAGTTCTTC.

In DNA, the CDR3 is TGCAGTGCTAGAGATCCGTCGGGGCGATCTGAGTCCGGGGAGCTGTTTTTT. As protein: CSARDPSGRSESGELFF. The chain combines TRBV20-1 with TRBJ2-2; the D gene could be TRBD1 or TRBD2 (5 bases each). V was shortened by 0 bases and J by 6 bases, with 20 bases between the two germline ends. Germline lookup yields CDR1 DFQATT and CDR2 SNEGSKA (reference sequence). The CDR3 extends over 17 amino acids.

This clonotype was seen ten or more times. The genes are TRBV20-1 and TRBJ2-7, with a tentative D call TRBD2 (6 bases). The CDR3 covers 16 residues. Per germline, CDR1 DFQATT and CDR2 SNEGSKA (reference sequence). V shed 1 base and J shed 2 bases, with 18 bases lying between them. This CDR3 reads CSARGMEGVAAYEQYF. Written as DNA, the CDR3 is TGCAGTGCTAGAGGAATGGAAGGGGTAGCGGCCTACGAGCAGTACTTC.

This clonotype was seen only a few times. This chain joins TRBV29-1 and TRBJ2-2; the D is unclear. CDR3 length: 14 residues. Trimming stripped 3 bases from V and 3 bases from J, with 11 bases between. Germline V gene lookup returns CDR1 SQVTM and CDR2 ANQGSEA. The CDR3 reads CSVEVRPYTGELFF. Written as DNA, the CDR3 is TGCAGCGTTGAGGTCAGGCCTTACACCGGGGAGCTGTTTTTT.

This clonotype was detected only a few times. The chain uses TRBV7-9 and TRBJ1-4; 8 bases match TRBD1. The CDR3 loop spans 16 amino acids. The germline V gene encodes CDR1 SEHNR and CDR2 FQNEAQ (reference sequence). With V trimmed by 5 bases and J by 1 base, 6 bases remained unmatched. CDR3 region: CASSRDRGLTNEKLFF. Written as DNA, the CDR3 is TGTGCCAGCAGCCGCGACAGGGGACTAACTAATGAAAAACTGTTTTTT.

CDR3 residues: CASSPRPAAYEQYF. Here the CDR3 DNA reads TGTGCCAGCAGTCCCCGACCCGCTGCCTACGAGCAGTACTTC. The V and J genes are TRBV12-3 or TRBV12-4 and TRBJ2-7; D remains ambiguous. The CDR3 extends over 14 amino acids. V was pared by 5 bases and J by 2 bases, with 13 bases between.

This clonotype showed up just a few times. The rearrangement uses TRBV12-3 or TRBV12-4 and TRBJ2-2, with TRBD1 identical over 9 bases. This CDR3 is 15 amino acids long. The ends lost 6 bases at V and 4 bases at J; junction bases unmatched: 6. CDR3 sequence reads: CASRPGQGSTGELFF. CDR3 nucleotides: TGTGCCAGCAGACCCGGACAGGGGAGCACCGGGGAGCTGTTTTTT.